This TCR beta chain was found in a study of shared clonotypes between healthy human individuals. The germline gives CDR1 LNHDA, CDR2 SQIVND (reference sequence). With 3 bases removed from V and 2 bases from J, the gap between germline ends came to 11 bases. The CDR3 has 15 amino acids. Whole-study results and caveats: Several donors showed sharing of about 4.8% of naive CD4 clonotypes.

The assay was immunoSEQ multiplex PCR, and TCRdb's table has in-frame clones only and misses some. This table holds approximately 500,000 clones, around 96% found once. On this clone itself: Its antigen is currently unknown.

The J gene is TRBJ1-5, the V gene TRBV19, with D hard to call. Sequencing was performed on naive CD4+ T cells sorted from blood. Subset indicated: CD45RA+ positively selected. This clonotype was obtained from a woman between 25 and 40 years old in good health. CDR3 sequence (DNA): TGTGCCAGTAGTATGGGATTAGTCGGCAATCAGCCCCAGCATTTT. The encoded protein is CASSMGLVGNQPQHF.